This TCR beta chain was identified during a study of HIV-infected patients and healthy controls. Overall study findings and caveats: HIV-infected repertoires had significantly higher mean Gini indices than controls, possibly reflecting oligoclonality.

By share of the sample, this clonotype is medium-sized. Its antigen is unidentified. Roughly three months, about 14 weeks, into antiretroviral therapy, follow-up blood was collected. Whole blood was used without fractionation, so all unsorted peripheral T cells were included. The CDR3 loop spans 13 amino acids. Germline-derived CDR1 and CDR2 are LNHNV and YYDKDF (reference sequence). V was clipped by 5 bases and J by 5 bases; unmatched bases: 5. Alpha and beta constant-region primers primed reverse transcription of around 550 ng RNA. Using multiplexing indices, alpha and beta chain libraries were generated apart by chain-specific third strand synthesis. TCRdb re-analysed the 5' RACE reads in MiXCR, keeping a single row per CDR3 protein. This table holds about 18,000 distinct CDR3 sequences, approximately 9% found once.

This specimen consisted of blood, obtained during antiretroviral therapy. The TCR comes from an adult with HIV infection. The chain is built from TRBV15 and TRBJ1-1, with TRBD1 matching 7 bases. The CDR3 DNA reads TGTGCCACCAGCCATTCAGGGGGTACTGAAGCTTTCTTT. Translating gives CATSHSGGTEAFF.